This T cell receptor (beta chain) emerged from a study of blood T cell repertoires in COVID-19 (dated by TCRdb to 2020 to 2022). Background on the whole study: Collaborator samples came from the United States, Italy and Spain and covered acute and convalescent phases of COVID-19. HLA class I and class II types, where available, came from metadata supplied by the sample provider rather than from assay-based typing. Samples were obtained from the ongoing ImmuneRACE study (first 160 participants) and from 1,254 subjects provided by 6 global collaborators. A freely available public database, intended as a resource for researchers studying the immune response to SARS-CoV-2, is where the repertoires were released. Subjects who had been exposed to COVID-19, were actively infected with it, or had recovered from it provided the deeply sampled blood TCRbeta repertoires that made up the dataset. The material from the prospective study consisted of cDNA or gDNA derived from T cells, B-cell-depleted T cells, or PBMCs. Nearly every sample came with metadata listing a de-identified subject ID, COVID-19 status, age in years and sex. What the work shows at the level of the full study, not this receptor alone: The quantity of clinical and demographic metadata differed by source and by participant and was supplied without curation.

Collaborating institutions collected whole blood in K2EDTA tubes following their own protocols. For TCRbeta analysis, collaborators shipped samples in one of three forms: frozen whole blood, isolated PBMCs, or DNA extracted from either of those sample types. V loses 7 bases, J loses 3 bases, and the germline ends lie 6 bases apart. CDR1 and CDR2 are drawn from the germline V gene: MNHEY, SVGAGI. The cysteine opens and the phenylalanine closes a CDR3 of 11 amino acids. Only the CDR3 DNA stays, 33 bases, in frame from base 1. Notes on this clone: Its antigen is still unknown. No much larger clone is present one base from it, and per-base qualities are unavailable.

The immunoSEQ Assay, a bias-controlled multiplex PCR, was used to amplify TCRbeta CDR3 regions from genomic DNA. The paper's processing steps were these. The number of nucleated cells in each sample was estimated from the amplification of reference gene primers within the assay. To quantify the absolute abundance of each unique TCRbeta CDR3 rearrangement, sequence reads were collapsed and filtered. Productive Simpson clonality was computed per sample as the square root of Simpson's diversity index over productive rearrangements. In its TCRdb copy, this immuneACCESS table keeps in-frame sequences only and misses some clones. Where compared with another copy, unresolved V genes explain less than half of these, and the others have no known cause. The DNA gave D and trimming, while V, J and clone size come from that table. This sample comprises some 83,000 clones, more than 70% of them detected only once. The ten largest clonotypes hold roughly 2.3% of the sample.

The clonotype was recovered from a man between 45 and 60 years old with acute or convalescent COVID-19. This chain joins TRBV6-5 to TRBJ1-1, with the D gene uncertain. Input material: peripheral blood. Here the CDR3 is given as CASNGYTEAFF. The nucleotides are TGTGCCAGCAACGGGTACACTGAAGCTTTCTTT.